The source of this TCR beta chain is a study of monozygotic twins with inflammatory bowel disease. Germline values: CDR1 GTSNPN, CDR2 SVGIG (reference sequence). The CDR3 sequence is 14 residues long. Researchers generated cDNA in eight separate reactions per sample. UMIs containing a 6-nucleotide sample barcode were added via template switching. TCRdb processed the 5' RACE reads again and assigns one entry to each CDR3 protein, with no DNA. The sample spans about 440,000 distinct CDR3 sequences; the ten largest clones claim about 2.4%. This TCR derives from a human donor with ulcerative colitis or Crohn's disease, or a healthy co-twin of an affected twin (not recorded which). V usage is TRBV30 and J usage is TRBJ2-2; TCRdb calls TRBD2, which cannot be checked without DNA. Material: blood. CDR3 protein: CAWIREGFTGELFF.